The 25 T cell receptor beta chains below all came from one sample that was sequenced in a study of blood T cell repertoires in COVID-19. TCRdb's copy holds only in-frame clones and misses some; the assay was immunoSEQ multiplex PCR. Of some 80,000 clones listed, 90% to 95% are singletons. The sequenced sample consisted of peripheral blood. The receptors were gathered from a man over 45 with COVID-19, enrolled during active disease.

The rearrangement uses TRBV2 and TRBJ2-7; TRBD1 agrees at 7 bases. With V trimmed by 7 bases and J by 5 bases, 5 bases remained unmatched. Germline V gene sequence: CDR1 SNHLY, CDR2 FYNNEI. CDR3 size: 12 residues. The CDR3 spells CASTETGHEQYF. In DNA form, the CDR3 reads TGTGCCAGCACCGAGACAGGGCACGAGCAGTACTTC. Full variable domain (missing parts from reference TRBV2 and TRBJ2-7): EPEVTQTPSHQVTQMGQEVILRCVPISNHLYFYWYRQILGQKVEFLVSFYNNEISEKSEIFDDQFSVERPDGSNFTLKIRSTKLEDSAMYFCASTETGHEQYFGPGTRLTVT.

The rearrangement uses TRBV15 and TRBJ1-1, with 9 bases that match TRBD1. V was clipped by 3 bases and J by 5 bases; unmatched bases: 4. The CDR3 length is 14 residues. Looked up from germline, CDR1 is LNHNV and CDR2 is YYDKDF (reference sequence). In DNA form, the CDR3 reads TGTGCCACCAGCAGGGACAGGGGAAGGACTGAAGCTTTCTTT. Protein: CATSRDRGRTEAFF.

The chain links TRBV18 to TRBJ1-5; tentative D call: TRBD1 (6 bases). CDR1 and CDR2 from the germline V gene are KGHSH and LQKENI. There are 18 residues in the CDR3. Trimming removed 2 bases from V and 0 bases from J, with 17 bases in between. The CDR3 DNA follows: TGTGCCAGCTCACCAAGGGACACCGGGGCCGATAGCAATCAGCCCCAGCATTTT. Translation: CASSPRDTGADSNQPQHF.

The chain combines TRBV19 with TRBJ2-2; 7 bases line up with TRBD1. Germline V gives CDR1 LNHDA, CDR2 SQIVND (reference sequence). J was trimmed by 7 bases and V by 9 bases; bases with no gene match: 5. The CDR3 spans 12 residues. CDR3 loop: CASQQGSGELFF. The DNA of the CDR3 is TGTGCCAGCCAACAGGGGAGCGGGGAGCTGTTTTTT.

The chain has TRBV2 and TRBJ2-2; 14 bases are a match to TRBD2. V lost 10 bases, J lost 3 bases, and 10 bases stayed unmatched. Germline V lookup: CDR1 SNHLY, CDR2 FYNNEI. The CDR3 runs 17 residues. This CDR3 is CAITTSGRVGDTGELFF. Here the CDR3 DNA reads TGTGCCATCACGACTAGCGGGAGGGTAGGTGACACCGGGGAGCTGTTTTTT.

The chain has TRBV6-6 and TRBJ1-2, with 11 bases aligning to TRBD1. CDR3 length: 16 amino acids. The J segment lost 3 bases and the V segment lost 6 bases, leaving 9 bases of the junction unmatched. Germline V lookup: CDR1 MNHNY, CDR2 SVGAGI (reference sequence). The CDR3 loop reads CASSQAPGQGDYGYTF. In nucleotides, the CDR3 is TGTGCCAGCAGCCAGGCGCCGGGACAGGGGGACTATGGCTACACCTTC.

This rearrangement joins TRBV7-2 to TRBJ1-5; 8 bases agree with TRBD1. Trimming removed 5 bases from V and 7 bases from J; junction bases left unmatched: 4. Germline V gene data show CDR1 as SGHTA and CDR2 as FQGNSA. This CDR3 spans 13 amino acids. This CDR3 is CASSDPGGQPQHF. The CDR3 DNA sequence: TGTGCCAGCAGCGACCCAGGGGGCCAGCCCCAGCATTTT.

The chain uses TRBV7-2 and TRBJ2-1; 7 bases map to TRBD1. Trimming at V came to 5 bases and at J to 7 bases, leaving 11 bases not matched to a gene. The germline gives CDR1 SGHTA, CDR2 FQGNSA. The CDR3 loop spans 15 amino acids. The CDR3: CASSPQKGALNEQFF. Here the CDR3 DNA reads TGTGCCAGCAGCCCCCAAAAGGGGGCTTTGAATGAGCAGTTCTTC.

V gene TRBV27 combines with J gene TRBJ1-1; D remains ambiguous. Germline loops: CDR1 MNHEY, CDR2 SMNVEV (reference sequence). V was trimmed by 5 bases and J by 1 base, leaving 11 bases between them. This CDR3 region has 14 residues. The CDR3 DNA follows: TGTGCCAGCAGTCCCACCCGGGAGAACACTGAAGCTTTCTTT. Protein product: CASSPTRENTEAFF.

This chain uses TRBV30 with TRBJ2-7; D unclear. The ends were cut back, 0 bases at V and 6 bases at J, with 6 bases in the middle. The CDR3 consists of 11 residues. Germline lookup yields CDR1 GTSNPN and CDR2 SVGIG (reference sequence). CDR3 amino acids: CAWSVGPEQYF. For the CDR3, the DNA is TGTGCCTGGAGTGTCGGTCCCGAGCAGTACTTC.

The CDR3 DNA reads TGTGCCAGCAGCTTACTTCAGGCTGGAAACACCATATATTTT. Protein product: CASSLLQAGNTIYF. This chain connects TRBV11-2 to TRBJ1-3; D call uncertain. CDR3 length: 14 amino acids. From germline, CDR1 is SGHAT and CDR2 FQNNGV. The germline V and J ends were trimmed by 2 bases and 2 bases, with 7 bases remaining between them. The full variable domain, completed using reference TRBV11-2 and TRBJ1-3, is EAGVAQSPRYKIIEKRQSVAFWCNPISGHATLYWYQQILGQGPKLLIQFQNNGVVDDSQLPKDRFSAERLKGVDSTLKIQPAKLEDSAVYLCASSLLQAGNTIYFGEGSWLTVV.

This clone was seen just once. V usage is TRBV9 and J usage is TRBJ1-1, with D perhaps matching TRBD1 (5 bases). The V gene's germline CDR1 is SGDLS and CDR2 YYNGEE. The CDR3 runs to 14 residues. V lost 3 bases and J lost 6, with 15 bases in between. CDR3 region: CASSGRGLVAEAFF. DNA of the CDR3: TGTGCCAGCAGCGGGAGGGGTCTGGTTGCTGAAGCTTTCTTT.

This sequence joins TRBV29-1 and TRBJ2-3; TRBD1 agrees at 7 bases. The CDR3 loop spans 14 amino acids. The V and J ends lost 7 bases and 3 bases, in that order; junction bases with no gene match: 10. Germline-derived CDR1 and CDR2 are SQVTM and ANQGSEA. CDR3 amino acids: CSGTGTVGTDTQYF. CDR3 nucleotides: TGCAGCGGGACCGGGACAGTGGGGACAGATACGCAGTATTTT.

CDR3 DNA: TGTGCCAGCAGCATGGGACTAGTTGGCACCGGGGAGCTGTTTTTT. Its translation is CASSMGLVGTGELFF. This rearrangement joins TRBV5-4 to TRBJ2-2; 8 bases fit TRBD2. J gave up 4 bases and V 4 bases, and 6 bases lay outside the gene matches. From germline, CDR1 is SGHNT and CDR2 YYREEE (reference sequence). The CDR3 covers 15 residues.

The V call is TRBV19, the J call TRBJ2-2, with D perhaps TRBD1 (5 bases). V was trimmed by 6 bases and J by 0 bases, leaving 14 bases between them. The CDR3 loop spans 16 amino acids. From germline, CDR1 is LNHDA and CDR2 SQIVND (reference sequence). CDR3 protein: CASRRTLTANTGELFF. CDR3 sequence (DNA): TGTGCCAGTAGGAGGACACTCACAGCGAACACCGGGGAGCTGTTTTTT. The whole variable domain, filled in from reference TRBV19 and TRBJ2-2, reads DGGITQSPKYLFRKEGQNVTLSCEQNLNHDAMYWYRQDPGQGLRLIYYSQIVNDFQKGDIAEGYSVSREKKESFPLTVTSAQKNPTAFYLCASRRTLTANTGELFFGEGSRLTVL.

The genes are TRBV7-8 and TRBJ2-7, with TRBD1 as a possible D gene (5 bases). Germline loops: CDR1 SGHVS, CDR2 FQNEAQ. The CDR3 runs to 14 residues. V was trimmed by 1 base and J by 2 bases, leaving 9 bases between them. CDR3 amino acids: CASSLVSRAYEQYF. The CDR3, as DNA: TGTGCCAGCAGCTTAGTCTCCAGGGCCTACGAGCAGTACTTC.

The V call is TRBV10-2, the J call TRBJ2-7, with 8 bases lining up with TRBD2. CDR1 and CDR2 (germline): WSHSY, SAAADI. With V trimmed by 3 bases and J by 2 bases, 6 bases remained unmatched. This CDR3 contains 15 residues. The CDR3 region is CASSDERERPYEQYV. The DNA for the CDR3 is TGCGCCAGCAGTGACGAGCGGGAGAGGCCCTACGAGCAGTACGTC.

J is TRBJ1-2 and V is TRBV4-1; 8 nucleotides agree with TRBD1. Germline loops: CDR1 MGHRA, CDR2 YSYEKL. The CDR3 is 15 residues long. J gave up 7 bases and V 0 bases, and 7 bases lay outside the gene matches. CDR3 region: CASSQDPTGGAGYTF. CDR3 bases: TGCGCCAGCAGCCAAGACCCAACAGGGGGTGCTGGCTACACCTTC.

The V and J genes are TRBV29-1 and TRBJ2-3; 9 bases fit TRBD2. The CDR3 spans 14 residues. Germline values: CDR1 SQVTM, CDR2 ANQGSEA. With 3 bases clipped from V and 2 bases from J, the junction kept 3 bases outside the gene matches. CDR3 DNA: TGCAGCGTTGATATAGCGGGAGTCACAGATACGCAGTATTTT. Protein sequence: CSVDIAGVTDTQYF.

This chain links TRBV4-2 with TRBJ2-1; 7 nucleotides agree with TRBD1. Germline V CDR1 and CDR2: LGHNA, YNFKEQ. The CDR3 totals 14 residues. Trimming cost V 5 bases and J 3 bases; bases outside gene matches: 4. The CDR3, as DNA: TGTGCCAGCAGCGACAGGGTGGGCTACAATGAGCAGTTCTTC. It translates to CASSDRVGYNEQFF.

The gene calls are TRBV11-3 and TRBJ2-1, with TRBD1 identical over 7 bases. In germline, CDR1 is SGHNT, CDR2 YENEEA. This CDR3 is built from 16 residues. V lost 0 bases and J lost 8; bases outside the gene matches: 10. CDR3 DNA: TGTGCCAGCAGCTTAGATGGGACAGATCCCTTGTATGAGCAGTTCTTC. It encodes CASSLDGTDPLYEQFF.

In regard to this clone: At the DNA level, this CDR3 is encoded by other sequences in the same sample as well. This chain uses TRBV10-3 with TRBJ1-2; no clear D. V was shortened by 7 bases and J by 10 bases, with 13 bases between the two germline ends. The CDR3 spans 11 residues. Germline CDR1 reads ENHRY; CDR2 reads SYGVKD. CDR3 residues: CAINRDTDYTF. The CDR3 coding sequence is TGTGCCATCAACAGAGACACCGACTACACCTTC.

This clone was picked up one time. The CDR3: CAISEGYRGPFGYTF. The CDR3 DNA reads as TGTGCCATCAGTGAGGGCTACAGGGGACCCTTCGGCTACACCTTC. The chain links TRBV10-3 to TRBJ1-2; TRBD1 aligns across 7 bases. Germline CDR1 is ENHRY and CDR2 is SYGVKD. After removal of 2 bases from V and 8 bases from J, the junction contained 11 bases not matched to a gene. This CDR3 has 15 amino acids.

V usage is TRBV18 and J usage is TRBJ2-2; D call uncertain. V was pared by 0 bases and J by 6 bases, with 5 bases between. The CDR3 contains 13 residues. The germline V gene has CDR1 KGHSH and CDR2 LQKENI. As DNA, the CDR3 is TGTGCCAGCTCACCACCGAGCGCCGGGGAGCTGTTTTTT. Protein: CASSPPSAGELFF.

V gene TRBV27 combines with J gene TRBJ1-5, with a possible D match to TRBD1 (5 bases). Germline loops: CDR1 MNHEY, CDR2 SMNVEV (reference sequence). This CDR3 spans 15 amino acids. The ends were cut back, 5 bases at V and 4 bases at J, with 15 bases in the middle. The CDR3 coding sequence is TGTGCCAGCAGTCCATCCAGGGTATCAAATCAGCCCCAGCATTTT. Protein: CASSPSRVSNQPQHF.